The 15 T cell receptor beta chains reported below all come from one sample, sequenced in a study of blood T cell repertoires in COVID-19. Sequencing was performed with immunoSEQ multiplex PCR; in TCRdb, only in-frame clones are kept and a portion is missing. This table has more than 95,000 clones, 85% appearing once. The sequenced sample was peripheral blood. The receptors shown here come from a man older than 75 with active or convalescent COVID-19.

The chain carries TRBV5-1 and TRBJ2-2, with D tentatively TRBD2 (7 bases). This CDR3 has 15 residues. From germline, CDR1 is SGHRS and CDR2 YFSETQ. Trimming took 0 bases from V and 7 from J, leaving 13 bases between them. This CDR3 is CASSLGGGVGGELFF. Here the CDR3 DNA reads TGCGCCAGCAGCTTGGGCGGGGGCGTTGGCGGGGAGCTGTTTTTT.

The rearrangement joins TRBV14 to TRBJ1-1; possibly TRBD1 for D (5 bases). Germline V gene lookup returns CDR1 SGHDN and CDR2 FVKESK. V gave up 4 bases and J gave up 0 bases, with 9 bases separating them. This CDR3 is 14 amino acids long. The CDR3 spells CASSRQFMNTEAFF. The CDR3 DNA is TGTGCCAGCAGCCGACAGTTCATGAACACTGAAGCTTTCTTT. The full variable domain, in which reference TRBV14 and TRBJ1-1 provide the parts outside the CDR3, is EAGVTQFPSHSVIEKGQTVTLRCDPISGHDNLYWYRRVMGKEIKFLLHFVKESKQDESGMPNNRFLAERTGGTYSTLKVQPAELEDSGVYFCASSRQFMNTEAFFGQGTRLTVV.

J is TRBJ2-1 and V is TRBV7-9; 15 bases agree with TRBD2. V was clipped by 6 bases and J by 3 bases; unmatched bases: 6. CDR3 length equals 17 residues. Looked up from germline, CDR1 is SEHNR and CDR2 is FQNEAQ (reference sequence). The CDR3: CASRGLAGGEVYNEQFF. The CDR3 coding sequence is TGTGCCAGCAGGGGACTAGCGGGAGGAGAGGTCTACAATGAGCAGTTCTTC.

V gene TRBV6-5 combines with J gene TRBJ2-1; D perhaps matches TRBD1 (5 bases). Deletions cut 6 bases from V and 4 bases from J, with 16 bases between. The germline V gene encodes CDR1 MNHEY and CDR2 SVGAGI. The CDR3 is made up of 15 amino acids. The CDR3 sequence: CASSTQGDRYNEQFF. The CDR3 DNA reads TGTGCCAGCAGCACGCAAGGGGATAGGTACAATGAGCAGTTCTTC.

The chain combines TRBV4-1 with TRBJ1-6; TRBD1 might be the D (5 bases). The CDR3 extends over 15 amino acids. CDR1 and CDR2 from the germline V gene are MGHRA and YSYEKL. V lost 1 base and J lost 8, with 12 bases in between. This chain's CDR3 is CASSQADISYSPLHF. The CDR3 DNA is TGCGCCAGCAGCCAAGCGGACATCAGTTATTCACCCCTCCACTTT.

The rearrangement links TRBV28 to TRBJ1-6; D might be TRBD1 (6 bases). Looked up from germline, CDR1 is MDHEN and CDR2 is SYDVKM. Trimming left V 5 bases short and J 1 base short, with 18 bases between. The CDR3 loop spans 18 amino acids. The CDR3 spells CASSKAGTKRSYNSPLHF. CDR3 in DNA: TGTGCCAGCAGTAAAGCCGGGACAAAGAGGTCCTATAATTCACCCCTCCACTTT.

This chain connects TRBV5-1 to TRBJ2-3; 7 bases map to TRBD2. The CDR3 is made up of 15 amino acids. The ends lost 0 bases at V and 4 bases at J; junction bases unmatched: 5. The germline V gene encodes CDR1 SGHRS and CDR2 YFSETQ. CDR3 in DNA: TGCGCCAGCAGCTTGGTGCAGGGAGGGGCAGATACGCAGTATTTT. It is translated as CASSLVQGGADTQYF.

This clone has only a few counts. The rearrangement uses TRBV5-5 and TRBJ1-4, with a tentative D call TRBD1 (6 bases). Trimming removed 0 bases from V and 3 bases from J, with 12 bases in between. Germline V gene sequence: CDR1 SGHKS, CDR2 YYEKEE (reference sequence). The length of the CDR3 is 16 residues. The CDR3 sequence: CASSLVRGTPNEKLFF. The CDR3 DNA reads as TGTGCCAGCAGCTTGGTAAGAGGGACACCTAATGAAAAACTGTTTTTT.

The chain carries TRBV7-2 and TRBJ2-5; 8 bases match TRBD2. Germline trimming cut 1 base from V and 1 base from J; bases unmatched to any gene: 5. This CDR3 contains 16 residues. From germline, CDR1 is SGHTA and CDR2 FQGNSA. The CDR3 region is CASSLEASGFQETQYF. The CDR3 DNA reads as TGTGCCAGCAGCTTAGAGGCTAGCGGGTTCCAAGAGACCCAGTACTTC.

Turning to this clone: Different DNA sequences within this sample yield the same CDR3. This chain connects TRBV7-3 to TRBJ2-7; TRBD2 aligns across 8 bases. The CDR3 length is 18 residues. The germline V gene encodes CDR1 SGHTA and CDR2 FQGTGA. Trimming took 5 bases from V and 2 from J; bases not matched to a gene: 17. CDR3 protein: CASSLGTRPLGWPYEQYF. CDR3 bases: TGTGCCAGCAGCCTCGGGACTAGACCACTGGGTTGGCCCTACGAGCAGTACTTC.

The rearrangement joins TRBV10-3 to TRBJ1-1; D might be TRBD1 (6 bases). CDR3 length: 14 amino acids. CDR1 and CDR2 (germline): ENHRY, SYGVKD. Between the trimmed V and J ends, which lost 5 bases and 3 bases, there was a span of 13 bases. The CDR3 nucleotides are TGTGCCATCAGTTTGGGGGCTACGGACACTGAAGCTTTCTTT. It yields the protein CAISLGATDTEAFF.

V is TRBV20-1 and J is TRBJ2-1; 9 bases are a match to TRBD2. The V segment lost 6 bases and the J segment 15 bases; nucleotides outside the gene matches: 9. Germline CDR1 reads DFQATT; CDR2 reads SNEGSKA (reference sequence). The CDR3 sequence is 11 residues long. Here the CDR3 DNA reads TGCAGTGCCCAGGGACTAGCACGTCGGTTCTTC. Translating it yields CSAQGLARRFF.

The J gene is TRBJ2-1, the V gene TRBV10-2; 14 bases fit TRBD2. Germline CDR1 and CDR2: WSHSY and SAAADI. This CDR3 has 15 residues. Losses at the gene ends were 4 bases for V and 12 bases for J; bases not matched to a gene: 8. CDR3 in amino acids: CASSAPGTSGRGQFF. In DNA, the CDR3 is TGCGCCAGCAGTGCTCCCGGGACTAGCGGGAGAGGGCAGTTCTTC.

V and J are TRBV4-1 and TRBJ1-5, with D maybe TRBD1 (5 bases). The CDR3 runs 14 residues. CDR1 is MGHRA and CDR2 is YSYEKL in the germline V gene. V gave up 4 bases and J gave up 4 bases, with 11 bases separating them. In DNA, the CDR3 is TGCGCCAGCAGCCCTACCCAGGGAAATCAGCCCCAGCATTTT. Translated, it gives CASSPTQGNQPQHF.

The chain carries TRBV2 and TRBJ1-1, with D maybe TRBD1 (5 bases). The V end lost 7 bases, the J end lost 10 bases, and 16 bases lay between the germline ends. Germline loops: CDR1 SNHLY, CDR2 FYNNEI. The CDR3 length is 12 residues. In DNA, the CDR3 is TGTGCCAGCATCAGGGATCCAAGGGTAGCTTTCTTT. Translated, it gives CASIRDPRVAFF.